A selection of T cell receptor beta chains follows, all from one sample in a study of low-dose radiotherapy and immunotherapy resistance in tumors. TCRdb fed the reads into MiXCR, producing one record per CDR3 protein. The table includes 80,000 to 95,000 distinct CDR3 sequences, 9% to 9.5% detected once. Sequenced material: PBMCs, taken before treatment. The source is a male donor with prostate cancer. CDR3s include the opening cysteine and the closing phenylalanine or tryptophan. A D gene is named only where the DNA matches it firmly. A row's size may be missing; if present it is once, few, many or a size class.

TRBV21-1,many,.,TRBJ2-7,CASSLDRKGEQYF,TGTGCCAGCAGCCTCGACAGAAAAGGCGAGCAGTACTTC
TRBV28,many,.,TRBJ2-5,CASSIHHQETQYF,TGTGCCAGCAGTATACACCACCAAGAGACCCAGTACTTC
TRBV12-5,many,.,TRBJ2-7,CASGFSTVDGSYEQYF,TGTGCTAGTGGTTTCTCAACAGTGGACGGGTCCTACGAGCAGTACTTC
TRBV20-1,many,TRBD2,TRBJ2-7,CSASGSGTSYEQYF,TGCAGTGCTAGCGGATCCGGGACTAGCTACGAGCAGTACTTC
TRBV27,many,.,TRBJ2-7,CASSPPLGEQYF,TGTGCCAGCAGCCCCCCATTAGGGGAGCAGTACTTC
TRBV6-5,many,.,TRBJ2-2,CASRRQQNTGELFF,TGTGCCAGCAGACGCCAACAGAACACCGGGGAGCTGTTTTTT
TRBV7-9,many,.,TRBJ1-1,CASSVGRNTEAFF,TGTGCCAGCAGCGTCGGGAGGAACACTGAAGCTTTCTTT
TRBV18,many,.,TRBJ1-3,CASSPSAHSGNTIYF,TGTGCCAGCTCACCGTCGGCACACTCTGGAAACACCATATATTTT
TRBV12-3/TRBV12-4,many,.,TRBJ2-1,CASILHAAYNEQFF,TGTGCCAGCATCTTGCATGCAGCCTACAATGAGCAGTTCTTC
TRBV29-1,many,.,TRBJ1-2,CSVEDRNMYGYTF,TGCAGCGTTGAAGATAGGAACATGTATGGCTACACCTTC
TRBV19,many,TRBD2,TRBJ2-1,CASSPLLAGVTNEQFF,TGTGCCAGTAGTCCGCTGCTAGCGGGAGTAACAAATGAGCAGTTCTTC
TRBV18,few,TRBD1,TRBJ1-6,CASSLRPGTGHSPLHF,TGTGCCAGCTCACTCCGACCCGGGACAGGGCACTCACCCCTCCACTTT
TRBV3-1,many,TRBD2,TRBJ2-2,CASSPATGTSITGELFF,TGTGCCAGCAGCCCTGCTACCGGGACTAGCATTACCGGGGAGCTGTTTTTT
TRBV29-1,many,.,TRBJ1-1,CSVEGRANTEAFF,TGCAGCGTTGAAGGCAGGGCGAACACTGAAGCTTTCTTT
TRBV5-1,many,.,TRBJ2-3,CASSIDSGTDTQYF,TGCGCCAGCAGCATAGACTCAGGGACAGATACGCAGTATTTT
TRBV9,many,TRBD1,TRBJ2-3,CASSRRQGGTDTQYF,TGTGCCAGCAGCAGACGACAGGGTGGAACAGATACGCAGTATTTT
TRBV28,many,.,TRBJ1-1,CASNRQSYTEAFF,TGTGCCAGCAACCGACAGTCTTACACTGAAGCTTTCTTT
TRBV14,many,.,TRBJ2-7,CASSQASEQYF,TGTGCCAGCAGCCAGGCTAGCGAGCAGTACTTC
TRBV28,.,.,TRBJ2-1,CASSSHGESSYEQFF,TGTGCCAGCAGTTCTCATGGCGAAAGCTCCTACGAGCAGTTCTTC
TRBV19,many,.,TRBJ1-6,CASRPGTANSPLHF,TGTGCCAGCCGGCCCGGGACGGCTAATTCACCCCTCCACTTT
TRBV5-1,many,.,TRBJ2-1,CASSWGLDFGEQFF,TGCGCCAGCAGCTGGGGACTGGACTTTGGGGAGCAGTTCTTC
TRBV6-2/TRBV6-3,many,.,TRBJ2-7,CASMLALEQYF,TGTGCCAGCATGCTCGCTCTCGAGCAGTACTTC
TRBV19,many,TRBD2,TRBJ2-5,CASSILLAGVETQYF,TGTGCCAGTAGTATTCTACTAGCGGGAGTCGAGACCCAGTACTTC
TRBV29-1,many,TRBD1,TRBJ2-1,CSGRRQGAVKNEQFF,TGCAGCGGGCGAAGACAGGGGGCAGTGAAGAATGAGCAGTTCTTC
TRBV10-3,many,.,TRBJ2-7,CATRTEDYEQYF,TGTGCCACCCGGACGGAAGACTACGAGCAGTACTTC
TRBV20-1,.,TRBD1,TRBJ1-1,CSAREPGGYTEAFF,TGCAGTGCTAGAGAACCAGGGGGGTACACTGAAGCTTTCTTT
TRBV12-3/TRBV12-4,many,.,TRBJ1-6,CASSSPAENSPLHF,TGTGCCAGCAGTTCCCCGGCGGAGAATTCACCCCTCCACTTT
TRBV6-5,many,TRBD1,TRBJ2-7,CASRRGQGVSYEQYF,TGTGCCAGCAGGCGGGGACAGGGGGTCTCCTACGAGCAGTACTTC
TRBV6-6,many,.,TRBJ1-1,CASIQTALNTEAFF,TGTGCCAGCATCCAGACAGCATTGAACACTGAAGCTTTCTTT
TRBV19,many,TRBD1,TRBJ1-4,CASSPRDSRNEKLFF,TGTGCCAGTAGTCCACGGGACAGCCGCAATGAAAAACTGTTTTTT
TRBV11-2,many,TRBD1,TRBJ2-2,CASSLTRDRGRAGELFF,TGTGCCAGCAGCTTAACCCGGGACAGGGGACGAGCCGGGGAGCTGTTTTTT
TRBV19,many,.,TRBJ2-3,CASSIGGRVTDTQYF,TGTGCCAGTAGTATAGGCGGACGGGTCACAGATACGCAGTATTTT
TRBV19,many,.,TRBJ2-4,CASSTYRENIQYF,TGTGCCAGTAGTACGTACAGGGAAAACATTCAGTACTTC
TRBV19,many,TRBD2,TRBJ2-3,CASRRTSGRMDTQYF,TGTGCCAGTAGGAGGACTAGCGGGAGAATGGATACGCAGTATTTT
TRBV5-1,many,TRBD1,TRBJ2-3,CASSLYGQGVTDTQYF,TGCGCCAGCAGCCTCTATGGACAGGGAGTCACAGATACGCAGTATTTT
TRBV10-3,many,TRBD1,TRBJ1-5,CAISDRQGRGNQPQHF,TGTGCCATCAGTGACCGACAGGGGCGAGGGAATCAGCCCCAGCATTTT
TRBV4-3,many,TRBD2,TRBJ2-5,CASSQDLGREFGQETQYF,TGCGCCAGCAGCCAAGATCTCGGGCGGGAGTTTGGTCAAGAGACCCAGTACTTC
TRBV20-1,many,.,TRBJ2-5,CSARDSEDPQETQYF,TGCAGTGCTAGAGATTCAGAGGATCCTCAAGAGACCCAGTACTTC
TRBV4-3,many,TRBD1,TRBJ2-2,CASSQDWEKQGANTGELFF,TGCGCCAGCAGCCAAGACTGGGAAAAACAGGGGGCGAACACCGGGGAGCTGTTTTTT
TRBV30,many,.,TRBJ2-7,CAWSVRPEADYEQYF,TGTGCCTGGAGTGTACGGCCTGAGGCCGACTACGAGCAGTACTTC
TRBV28,many,.,TRBJ1-1,CASKRGAANEAFF,TGTGCCAGCAAACGCGGGGCAGCTAATGAAGCTTTCTTT
TRBV30,many,.,TRBJ2-1,CAWRSWSGRSRNEQFF,TGTGCCTGGAGGTCTTGGTCGGGGCGGAGTCGGAATGAGCAGTTCTTC
TRBV25-1,many,.,TRBJ2-3,CASRRSGGSTDTQYF,TGTGCCAGCAGGCGTAGCGGAGGGAGCACAGATACGCAGTATTTT
TRBV7-9,.,.,TRBJ2-1,CASNGFEQFF,TGTGCCAGCAACGGCTTTGAGCAGTTCTTC
TRBV19,many,.,TRBJ1-5,CASSRGEDQPQHF,TGTGCCAGTAGTAGGGGGGAAGATCAGCCCCAGCATTTT
TRBV18,many,.,TRBJ2-3,CASSPLPGTTDTQYF,TGTGCCAGCTCGCCCCTCCCGGGTACCACAGATACGCAGTATTTT
TRBV30,many,.,TRBJ2-1,CAWTDRYNEQFF,TGTGCCTGGACTGACAGATACAATGAGCAGTTCTTC
TRBV3-1,many,.,TRBJ2-2,CASSQFSQTITGELFF,TGTGCCAGCAGCCAATTTTCTCAAACTATCACCGGGGAGCTGTTTTTT
TRBV9,.,TRBD2,TRBJ2-3,CASSVGTTTDTQYF,TGTGCCAGCAGCGTTGGGACTACCACAGATACGCAGTATTTT
TRBV20-1,many,TRBD2,TRBJ2-5,CSATLAGVQETQYF,TGCAGTGCTACTTTAGCGGGAGTACAAGAGACCCAGTACTTC
TRBV10-3,many,.,TRBJ1-2,CAISGDGVNYGYTF,TGTGCCATCAGTGGTGATGGGGTTAACTATGGCTACACCTTC
TRBV11-2,many,TRBD1,TRBJ2-1,CASSQRQGWTGEQFF,TGTGCCAGCAGCCAAAGACAGGGTTGGACCGGCGAGCAGTTCTTC
TRBV4-2,many,TRBD1,TRBJ1-4,CASSQDGTGVNEKLFF,TGTGCCAGCAGCCAAGATGGGACAGGAGTGAATGAAAAACTGTTTTTT
TRBV6-1,many,TRBD2,TRBJ2-1,CASSELSGSYNEQFF,TGTGCCAGCAGTGAACTCAGCGGGAGCTACAATGAGCAGTTCTTC
TRBV7-8,many,.,TRBJ2-5,CASRPSPVQETQYF,TGTGCCAGCAGACCTTCACCGGTCCAAGAGACCCAGTACTTC
TRBV12-3/TRBV12-4,many,.,TRBJ1-4,CASSLISRGLAGPREKLFF,TGTGCCAGCAGTTTAATATCCAGGGGACTTGCCGGTCCGCGGGAAAAACTGTTTTTT